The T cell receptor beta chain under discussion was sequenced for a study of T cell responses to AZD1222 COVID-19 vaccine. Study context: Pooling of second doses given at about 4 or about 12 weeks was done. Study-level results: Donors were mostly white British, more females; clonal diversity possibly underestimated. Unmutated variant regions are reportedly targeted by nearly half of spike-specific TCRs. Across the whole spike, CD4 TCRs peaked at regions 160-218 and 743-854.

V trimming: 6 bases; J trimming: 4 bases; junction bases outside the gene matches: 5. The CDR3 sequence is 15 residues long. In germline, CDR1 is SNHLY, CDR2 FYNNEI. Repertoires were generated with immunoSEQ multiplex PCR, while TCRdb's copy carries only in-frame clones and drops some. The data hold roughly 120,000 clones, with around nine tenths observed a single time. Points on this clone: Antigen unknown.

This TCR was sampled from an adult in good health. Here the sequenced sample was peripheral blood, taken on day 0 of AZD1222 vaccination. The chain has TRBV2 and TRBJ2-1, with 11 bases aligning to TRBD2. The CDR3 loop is CASSQGLAAYNEQFF. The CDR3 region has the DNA TGTGCCAGCAGCCAGGGACTAGCGGCGTACAATGAGCAGTTCTTC.